This T cell receptor (beta chain) was sequenced in a study of shared T cell receptors in the human thymus. The germline gives CDR1 SGHDN, CDR2 FVKESK. Trimming shortened V by 2 bases and J by 4 bases, and 14 bases separated the two germline ends. The CDR3 contains 16 residues. TCRdb's table, derived via immunoSEQ multiplex PCR, lists solely in-frame clones and lacks some. The profile shows around 730,000 clones, approximately 85% of them singletons. A single count supports this clone. The same sample was also used in a study of human thymus T cells.

The TCR comes from a girl in the first two years of life with a congenital heart defect. The chain uses TRBV14 and TRBJ2-2; the D gene is possibly TRBD1 (5 bases). The specimen sequenced was thymocytes. As DNA, the CDR3 is TGTGCCAGCAGCCAATTAGGGGAAAGGAGCACCGGGGAGCTGTTTTTT. This translates into CASSQLGERSTGELFF.